Below are 24 T cell receptor beta chains sequenced from a single sample in a study of PD-1 blockade in classical Hodgkin lymphoma. Each patient experienced a relapse that followed autologous stem cell transplantation, and brentuximab vedotin exposure varied. Assay used: immunoSEQ multiplex PCR; TCRdb lists only in-frame clones, some missing. The sample yields tens of thousands of clones, about nine tenths seen once. Specimen: peripheral blood mononuclear cells (PBMCs), collected at baseline. These receptors were collected from a human donor with classical Hodgkin lymphoma.

This clone was recorded once. The chain uses TRBV19 and TRBJ2-5; 10 bases fit TRBD2. J was trimmed by 0 bases and V by 6 bases; bases with no gene match: 7. The CDR3 loop spans 16 amino acids. From germline, CDR1 is LNHDA and CDR2 SQIVND (reference sequence). The CDR3 DNA sequence: TGTGCCAGTAGCCAAGGACTAGCGGCGTACCAAGAGACCCAGTACTTC. The encoded protein is CASSQGLAAYQETQYF.

The chain combines TRBV19 with TRBJ2-7; TRBD1 agrees at 9 bases. V lost 4 bases, J lost 5 bases, and 3 bases stayed unmatched. CDR3 length: 13 amino acids. Germline CDR1 LNHDA, CDR2 SQIVND (reference sequence). Written as DNA, the CDR3 is TGTGCCAGTAGTAGGGACAGGGCGGACGAGCAGTACTTC. Translating it yields CASSRDRADEQYF.

V is TRBV15 and J is TRBJ1-1; no firm D call. Germline assignment: CDR1 LNHNV and CDR2 YYDKDF (reference sequence). Between the trimmed V and J ends, which lost 0 bases and 0 bases, there was a span of 8 bases. The CDR3 is 15 amino acids. The CDR3 loop reads CATSREGYLNTEAFF. The DNA of the CDR3 is TGTGCCACCAGCAGAGAGGGATATTTGAACACTGAAGCTTTCTTT.

The rearrangement joins TRBV28 to TRBJ1-1; 7 nucleotides line up with TRBD1. Germline values: CDR1 MDHEN, CDR2 SYDVKM. CDR3 length: 15 amino acids. The trim removed 6 bases at V and 5 bases at J, leaving 12 bases unmatched. DNA for the CDR3: TGTGCCAGCAGAGGGACAGAGGGTGTGGGAACTGAAGCTTTCTTT. Translated, it gives CASRGTEGVGTEAFF.

This chain uses TRBV28 with TRBJ2-2; D possibly uses TRBD1 or TRBD2 (5 bases each). The germline V and J ends were trimmed by 5 bases and 4 bases, with 14 bases remaining between them. The CDR3 is 15 amino acids. Germline V gene sequence: CDR1 MDHEN, CDR2 SYDVKM. The CDR3 reads CASSPAGTTTGELFF. In nucleotides, the CDR3 is TGTGCCAGCAGTCCTGCCGGGACCACCACCGGGGAGCTGTTTTTT.

The chain links TRBV30 to TRBJ2-3; 10 bases are shared with TRBD1. V shed 7 bases and J 3 bases; nucleotides not matched to a gene: 4. This CDR3 contains 13 residues. The V gene's germline CDR1 is GTSNPN and CDR2 SVGIG (reference sequence). CDR3 DNA sequence: TGTGCCTTATCGGGACAGGGGACAGATACGCAGTATTTT. Translating it yields CALSGQGTDTQYF.

The chain links TRBV6-5 to TRBJ2-2; D remains unclear. Trimming stripped 2 bases from V and 6 bases from J, with 10 bases between. The germline gives CDR1 MNHEY, CDR2 SVGAGI. The CDR3 is 14 amino acids. The chain's CDR3 is CASSYQDPAGELFF. As DNA, the CDR3 is TGTGCCAGCAGTTACCAAGACCCCGCCGGGGAGCTGTTTTTT.

The rearrangement joins TRBV7-9 to TRBJ1-1, with 7 positions matching TRBD1. The CDR3 length is 14 residues. In germline, CDR1 is SEHNR, CDR2 FQNEAQ (reference sequence). With V trimmed by 5 bases and J by 1 base, 4 bases remained unmatched. The CDR3 DNA follows: TGTGCCAGCAGCCGGGACAGCAGGAACACTGAAGCTTTCTTT. Translating it yields CASSRDSRNTEAFF.

The rearrangement links TRBV7-2 to TRBJ1-1; D remains ambiguous. The CDR3 spans 13 residues. Germline V CDR1 and CDR2: SGHTA, FQGNSA. Between the trimmed V and J ends, which lost 5 bases and 1 base, there was a span of 8 bases. The CDR3 DNA follows: TGTGCCAGCAGCCGTCCGGAGAACACTGAAGCTTTCTTT. Its protein is CASSRPENTEAFF.

Judged by abundance, this clone is medium-sized. The chain employs TRBV27 and TRBJ1-3; a possible D gene is TRBD1 (6 bases). CDR1 and CDR2 from the germline V gene are MNHEY and SMNVEV (reference sequence). This CDR3 contains 16 residues. Trimming stripped 5 bases from V and 3 bases from J, with 17 bases between. In DNA, the CDR3 is TGTGCCAGCAGTCCGGAAGTAGGACAGATTGGAAACACCATATATTTT. Translating gives CASSPEVGQIGNTIYF.

This chain joins TRBV9 and TRBJ2-5; 9 positions match TRBD1. Germline CDR1 reads SGDLS; CDR2 reads YYNGEE. The CDR3 loop spans 16 amino acids. With 3 bases clipped from V and 3 bases from J, the junction kept 9 bases outside the gene matches. For the CDR3, the DNA is TGTGCCAGCAGCGACCGGACAGGGGTCATCGAAGAGACCCAGTACTTC. As protein: CASSDRTGVIEETQYF.

This chain uses TRBV2 with TRBJ1-2; D remains unclear. This CDR3 has 17 amino acids. Germline V gene data show CDR1 as SNHLY and CDR2 as FYNNEI. V dropped 0 bases and J dropped 0 bases, with 14 bases sitting between them. CDR3 sequence: CASSEALRYSSNYGYTF. The CDR3 DNA reads as TGTGCCAGCAGTGAAGCGCTTAGGTACAGTTCTAACTATGGCTACACCTTC.

This clone was found once. The V gene is TRBV7-2, the J gene TRBJ2-7; D is possibly TRBD1 (6 bases). V was shortened by 5 bases and J by 9 bases, with 17 bases between the two germline ends. This CDR3 spans 13 amino acids. Germline V gene lookup returns CDR1 SGHTA and CDR2 FQGNSA. CDR3 nucleotide sequence: TGTGCCAGCAGCATAGTGGGGGCCCCGCGGCAGTACTTC. Encoded protein: CASSIVGAPRQYF.

The chain carries TRBV28 and TRBJ2-7, with 10 positions matching TRBD1. Germline CDR1 and CDR2: MDHEN and SYDVKM. CDR3 size: 14 residues. V dropped 4 bases and J dropped 3; count of bases not matched to a gene: 3. CDR3 in amino acids: CASSSGTGVYEQYF. CDR3 DNA: TGTGCCAGCAGTTCCGGGACAGGGGTCTACGAGCAGTACTTC.

This chain joins TRBV11-2 and TRBJ2-2; 13 nucleotides agree with TRBD2. Germline CDR1 is SGHAT and CDR2 is FQNNGV. This CDR3 contains 18 residues. Trimming at V came to 2 bases and at J to 6 bases, leaving 9 bases not matched to a gene. The CDR3 loop reads CASSLISWTSGSPGELFF. The CDR3 DNA sequence: TGTGCCAGCAGCTTAATTAGCTGGACTAGCGGGAGCCCCGGGGAGCTGTTTTTT.

V gene TRBV15 combines with J gene TRBJ1-1; D is ambiguous. V gave up 0 bases and J gave up 7 bases, with 9 bases separating them. Germline lookup yields CDR1 LNHNV and CDR2 YYDKDF (reference sequence). The CDR3 covers 13 residues. Written as DNA, the CDR3 is TGTGCCACCAGCAGAGATGCGCAGCTTGAAGCTTTCTTT. It yields the protein CATSRDAQLEAFF. Together with reference TRBV15 and TRBJ1-1, the CDR3 gives the full variable domain: DAMVIQNPRYQVTQFGKPVTLSCSQTLNHNVMYWYQQKSSQAPKLLFHYYDKDFNNEADTPDNFQSRRPNTSFCFLDIRSPGLGDTAMYLCATSRDAQLEAFFGQGTRLTVV.

Here the CDR3 reads CASSERVRVTIYGYTF. The CDR3 coding sequence is TGTGCCAGCAGTGAAAGGGTCCGGGTTACGATCTATGGCTACACCTTC. The J gene is TRBJ1-2, the V gene TRBV6-1; D remains unclear. Germline CDR1 is MNHNS and CDR2 is SASEGT. Trimming cost V 2 bases and J 4 bases, with 17 bases left between them. This CDR3 is 16 amino acids long.

The J gene is TRBJ1-2, the V gene TRBV10-2; 11 bases align to TRBD1. This CDR3 is built from 14 residues. The V and J ends lost 2 bases and 4 bases, in that order; junction bases with no gene match: 0. In germline, CDR1 is WSHSY, CDR2 SAAADI. The chain's CDR3 is CASSEGTGGYGYTF. CDR3 bases: TGCGCCAGCAGTGAGGGGACAGGGGGCTATGGCTACACCTTC.

The V call is TRBV11-3, the J call TRBJ2-1; the match to TRBD2 covers 7 bases. CDR3 length: 15 amino acids. V was pared by 3 bases and J by 7 bases, with 9 bases of the junction left unmatched. Germline CDR1 reads SGHNT; CDR2 reads YENEEA. CDR3 protein: CASSFGRTSLNEQFF. DNA for the CDR3: TGTGCCAGCAGCTTCGGCCGGACTAGTTTGAATGAGCAGTTCTTC.

The chain couples TRBV30 to TRBJ2-3; 14 nucleotides agree with TRBD2. This CDR3 region has 14 residues. V was clipped by 5 bases and J by 4 bases; unmatched bases: 2. Germline V gene data show CDR1 as GTSNPN and CDR2 as SVGIG (reference sequence). The CDR3 loop reads CAWGTSGRSDTQYF. The CDR3, as DNA: TGTGCCTGGGGGACTAGCGGGAGATCAGATACGCAGTATTTT.

The chain uses TRBV7-8 and TRBJ2-6; 8 bases are a match to TRBD2. The CDR3 loop spans 22 amino acids. Germline loops: CDR1 SGHVS, CDR2 FQNEAQ. Trimming took 1 base from V and 0 from J; bases not matched to a gene: 17. This chain's CDR3 is CASSLGPGRRLANSSGANVLTF. As DNA, the CDR3 is TGTGCCAGCAGCTTAGGACCTGGTAGGAGACTAGCGAATTCCTCTGGGGCCAACGTCCTGACTTTC.

The rearrangement links TRBV5-1 to TRBJ2-7, with 8 positions matching TRBD1. The trim removed 4 bases at V and 2 bases at J, leaving 5 bases unmatched. Looked up from germline, CDR1 is SGHRS and CDR2 is YFSETQ. This CDR3 is 14 amino acids long. In DNA, the CDR3 is TGCGCCAGCAGCCAGGGACAGGATGCCTACGAGCAGTACTTC. Translating gives CASSQGQDAYEQYF.

The count of this clone is one. This sequence joins TRBV5-1 and TRBJ2-1; 7 nucleotides agree with TRBD2. The germline V gene has CDR1 SGHRS and CDR2 YFSETQ. The V gene end was trimmed by 0 bases and the J gene end by 4 bases; junction bases not matched to a gene: 10. This CDR3 comprises 17 residues. The CDR3 nucleotides are TGCGCCAGCAGCTTGGCCCCGGCCGGCGGGGGTTACAATGAGCAGTTCTTC. Translating it yields CASSLAPAGGGYNEQFF. The full variable domain, with the rest looked up from reference TRBV5-1 and TRBJ2-1, is KAGVTQTPRYLIKTRGQQVTLSCSPISGHRSVSWYQQTPGQGLQFLFEYFSETQRNKGNFPGRFSGRQFSNSRSEMNVSTLELGDSALYLCASSLAPAGGGYNEQFFGPGTRLTVL.

This rearrangement joins TRBV5-4 to TRBJ1-2; D possibly corresponds to TRBD1 (5 bases). The CDR3 is made up of 14 amino acids. Germline lookup yields CDR1 SGHNT and CDR2 YYREEE (reference sequence). V lost 7 bases and J lost 3, with 16 bases in between. CDR3 DNA sequence: TGTGCCAGCGGGGAAGACAGCGCCGACTATGGCTACACCTTC. This codes for CASGEDSADYGYTF.